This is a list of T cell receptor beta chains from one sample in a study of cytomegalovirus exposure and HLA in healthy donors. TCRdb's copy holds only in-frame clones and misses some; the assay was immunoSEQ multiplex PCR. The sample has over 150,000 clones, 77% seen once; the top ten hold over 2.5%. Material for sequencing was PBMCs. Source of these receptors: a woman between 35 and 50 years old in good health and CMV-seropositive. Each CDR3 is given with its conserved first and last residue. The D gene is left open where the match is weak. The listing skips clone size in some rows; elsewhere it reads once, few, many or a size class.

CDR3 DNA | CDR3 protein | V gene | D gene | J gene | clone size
TGTGCCAGCAGCCTCGGACTGGATCAAGAGACCCAGTACTTC | CASSLGLDQETQYF | TRBV5-8 | - | TRBJ2-5 | -
TGCGCCAGCAGCGCCGGGACTAGCCCCACCGGGGAGCTGTTTTTT | CASSAGTSPTGELFF | TRBV5-1 | TRBD2 | TRBJ2-2 | -
TGTGCCAGCAGTCCCCGACAGGGGGCCAGCAATCAGCCCCAGCATTTT | CASSPRQGASNQPQHF | TRBV7-8 | TRBD1 | TRBJ1-5 | few
TGTGCCAGCAGCTCCAGGACAGGGGGCCTCTATGGCTACACCTTC | CASSSRTGGLYGYTF | TRBV7-9 | TRBD1 | TRBJ1-2 | -
TGTGCCAGCAGCAACAGGGGGTCTGAAGCTTTCTTT | CASSNRGSEAFF | TRBV6-5 | TRBD1 | TRBJ1-1 | -
TGTGCCAGCAGTTTACAAGCGGTGGGGAATCAGCCCCAGCATTTT | CASSLQAVGNQPQHF | TRBV27 | - | TRBJ1-5 | -
TGCGCCAGCAGCTTGGAAGGACAGGGGGCTTCTGGCTACACCTTC | CASSLEGQGASGYTF | TRBV5-1 | TRBD1 | TRBJ1-2 | -
TGCGCCAGCAGCCAAGATAGTGTACGTGCGGGGGTCCCCACAGATACGCAGTATTTT | CASSQDSVRAGVPTDTQYF | TRBV4-1 | TRBD2 | TRBJ2-3 | -
TGTGCCAGCAAACTAGCGGGGTTAGCCAATGAGCAGTTCTTC | CASKLAGLANEQFF | TRBV2 | TRBD2 | TRBJ2-1 | -
TGTGCCAGCAGCCCTCTTGGGAGGGCCGAAAAACTGTTTTTT | CASSPLGRAEKLFF | TRBV27 | - | TRBJ1-4 | -
TGTGCCAGCAGTCCCACAGGTGTAGGGCCCACTGAAGCTTTCTTT | CASSPTGVGPTEAFF | TRBV28 | - | TRBJ1-1 | -
TGTGCCAGCAGCTTTCGGACTTCTTTTTACGAGCAGTACTTC | CASSFRTSFYEQYF | TRBV11-3 | - | TRBJ2-7 | -
TGTGCCAGTAGGAAGGGATGGGAGGCCGGGGAGCTGTTTTTT | CASRKGWEAGELFF | TRBV19 | - | TRBJ2-2 | few
TGTGCCAGCTCACCAGAGACGGGTAATTCACCCCTCCACTTT | CASSPETGNSPLHF | TRBV18 | - | TRBJ1-6 | -
TGTGCCAGCAGCGTGTCCCGTCTCCCGAGCTCCTACGAGCAGTACTTC | CASSVSRLPSSYEQYF | TRBV21-1 | - | TRBJ2-7 | -
TGTGCCAGTAGTATTCAGTATTACGATAGCAATCAGCCCCAGCATTTT | CASSIQYYDSNQPQHF | TRBV19 | - | TRBJ1-5 | -
TGTGCCAGCACCCCGGGACAGTTCTACGAGCAGTACTTC | CASTPGQFYEQYF | TRBV6-1 | TRBD1 | TRBJ2-7 | few
TGTGCCAGCAGCCCCGAGTCCACAGGGAGAGCTTTCTTT | CASSPESTGRAFF | TRBV6-1 | - | TRBJ1-1 | -
TGTGCCCTCGGTGCTAGCGGGACAACCGGGGAGCTGTTTTTT | CALGASGTTGELFF | TRBV30 | TRBD2 | TRBJ2-2 | -